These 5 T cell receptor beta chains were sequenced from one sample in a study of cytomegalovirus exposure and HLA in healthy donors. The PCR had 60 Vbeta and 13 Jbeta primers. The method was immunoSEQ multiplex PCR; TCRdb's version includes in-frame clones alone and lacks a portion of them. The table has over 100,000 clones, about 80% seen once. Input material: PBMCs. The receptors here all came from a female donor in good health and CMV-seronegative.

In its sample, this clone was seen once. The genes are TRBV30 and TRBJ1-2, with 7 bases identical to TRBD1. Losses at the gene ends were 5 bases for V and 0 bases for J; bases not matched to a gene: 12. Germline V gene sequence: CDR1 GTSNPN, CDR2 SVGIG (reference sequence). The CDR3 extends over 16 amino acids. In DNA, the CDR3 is TGTGCCTGGCTATCCCCGAGGGGGCTACCTAACTATGGCTACACCTTC. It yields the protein CAWLSPRGLPNYGYTF.

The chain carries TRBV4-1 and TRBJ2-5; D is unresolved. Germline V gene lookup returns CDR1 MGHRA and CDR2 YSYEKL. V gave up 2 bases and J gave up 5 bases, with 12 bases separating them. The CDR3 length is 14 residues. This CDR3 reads CASSQSRIGETQYF. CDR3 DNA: TGCGCCAGCAGCCAATCTAGAATTGGGGAGACCCAGTACTTC.

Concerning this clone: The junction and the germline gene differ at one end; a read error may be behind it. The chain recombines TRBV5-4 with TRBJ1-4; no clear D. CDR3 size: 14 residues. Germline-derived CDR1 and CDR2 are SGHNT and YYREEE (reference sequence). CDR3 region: CASSFDGGHGRGVF. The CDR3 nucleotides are TGTGCCAGCAGCTTTGATGGTGGTCATGGGCGCGGGGTTTTT.

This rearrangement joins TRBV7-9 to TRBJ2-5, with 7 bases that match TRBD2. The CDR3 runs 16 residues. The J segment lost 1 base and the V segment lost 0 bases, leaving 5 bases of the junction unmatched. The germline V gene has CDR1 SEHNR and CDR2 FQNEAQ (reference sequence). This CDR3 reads CASSLAGGGSQETQYF. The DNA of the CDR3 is TGTGCCAGCAGCTTAGCGGGGGGGGGATCCCAAGAGACCCAGTACTTC.

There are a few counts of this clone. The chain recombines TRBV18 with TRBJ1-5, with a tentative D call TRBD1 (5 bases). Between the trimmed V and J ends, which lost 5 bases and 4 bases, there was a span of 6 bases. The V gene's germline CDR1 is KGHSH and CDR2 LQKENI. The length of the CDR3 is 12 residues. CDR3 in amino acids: CASSNRNQPQHF. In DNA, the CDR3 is TGTGCCAGCTCAAACAGGAATCAGCCCCAGCATTTT.